What follows are 14 T cell receptor beta chains derived from one specimen sequenced in a study of blood T cell repertoires in COVID-19. Produced via immunoSEQ multiplex PCR; TCRdb's table is partial and in-frame only. The table includes roughly 80,000 clones, around 84% detected once. Sequenced material: peripheral blood. These receptors originate from a man in his fifties or sixties with acute or convalescent COVID-19.

This chain links TRBV13 with TRBJ2-1; a possible D gene is TRBD1 (5 bases). Germline V gives CDR1 PRHDT, CDR2 FYEKMQ (reference sequence). This CDR3 comprises 16 residues. The germline V and J ends were trimmed by 6 bases and 6 bases, with 21 bases remaining between them. The CDR3 protein is CASSFGQGAQLNEQFF. The DNA for the CDR3 is TGTGCCAGCAGTTTCGGGCAGGGCGCGCAACTCAATGAGCAGTTCTTC.

This chain links TRBV7-6 with TRBJ1-5; 11 nucleotides match TRBD1. Germline lookup yields CDR1 SGHVS and CDR2 FNYEAQ. V shed 2 bases and J 3 bases; nucleotides not matched to a gene: 6. CDR3 length equals 17 residues. In DNA form, the CDR3 reads TGTGCCAGCAGCTTACTTCCGGACAGGGGGCACAATCAGCCCCAGCATTTT. Translated, it gives CASSLLPDRGHNQPQHF.

The V call is TRBV10-3, the J call TRBJ2-7; D is undetermined. Trimming took off 8 bases at V and 2 bases at J, with 13 bases between the two ends. CDR3 length: 13 residues. Per germline, CDR1 ENHRY and CDR2 SYGVKD. The CDR3 here is CAIQMSEAYEQYF. CDR3 in DNA: TGTGCCATCCAGATGTCTGAAGCCTACGAGCAGTACTTC.

The J gene is TRBJ1-2, the V gene TRBV11-2; 10 bases match TRBD1. CDR3 length: 14 residues. From germline, CDR1 is SGHAT and CDR2 FQNNGV. With V trimmed by 8 bases and J by 3 bases, 6 bases remained unmatched. Written as DNA, the CDR3 is TGTGCCAGCGCCCCGGGGACAGGGGACTATGGCTACACCTTC. It is translated as CASAPGTGDYGYTF.

The chain recombines TRBV18 with TRBJ2-5; maybe TRBD1 (6 bases). The CDR3 runs 15 residues. The germline V gene has CDR1 KGHSH and CDR2 LQKENI. V gave up 1 base and J gave up 3 bases, with 12 bases separating them. The CDR3 coding sequence is TGTGCCAGCTCACCACAGCAGGGGCCGAAAGAGACCCAGTACTTC. It is translated as CASSPQQGPKETQYF.

The genes are TRBV3-1 (or the pseudogene TRBV3-2) and TRBJ1-5; D perhaps matches TRBD1 (5 bases). Germline V gene sequence: CDR1 LGHDT, CDR2 YNNKEL (reference sequence). This CDR3 has 16 amino acids. Deletions cut 4 bases from V and 1 base from J, with 14 bases between. CDR3 nucleotides: TGTGCCAGCAGCCTCTCCCAGGGAGGGAGCAATCAGCCCCAGCATTTT. It codes for CASSLSQGGSNQPQHF.

The genes are TRBV30 and TRBJ1-5; the D gene is possibly TRBD1 (5 bases). The CDR3 is made up of 13 amino acids. Germline CDR1 GTSNPN, CDR2 SVGIG (reference sequence). The V gene lost 5 bases and the J gene lost 4 bases, with 12 bases spanning the gap. DNA for the CDR3: TGTGCCTGGGCCCGCAGACAGAATCAGCCCCAGCATTTT. This translates into CAWARRQNQPQHF.

This rearrangement joins TRBV12-3 or TRBV12-4 to TRBJ1-1, with a weak D call TRBD1 (6 bases). Trimming took off 5 bases at V and 6 bases at J, with 13 bases between the two ends. This CDR3 contains 13 residues. The CDR3 sequence: CASSPTGGAEAFF. CDR3 DNA sequence: TGTGCCAGCAGTCCGACAGGTGGGGCTGAAGCTTTCTTT.

The V call is TRBV19, the J call TRBJ2-6, with D possibly TRBD1 on 6 matching bases. The germline V and J ends were trimmed by 6 bases and 2 bases, with 14 bases remaining between them. The CDR3 has 16 residues. Germline V gives CDR1 LNHDA, CDR2 SQIVND (reference sequence). The DNA for the CDR3 is TGTGCCAGTAGGGATATACAGGGTGCTGGGGCCAACGTCCTGACTTTC. Translated, it gives CASRDIQGAGANVLTF.

The rearrangement uses TRBV27 and TRBJ1-5; D perhaps matches TRBD1 (6 bases). V lost 5 bases and J 3 bases, leaving 8 bases between the germline ends. The germline CDR1 and CDR2 sequences are MNHEY and SMNVEV (reference sequence). This CDR3 comprises 13 residues. The CDR3 region has the DNA TGTGCCAGCAGTCGGACAGTCAATCAGCCCCAGCATTTT. This sequence encodes CASSRTVNQPQHF.

The J gene is TRBJ1-2, the V gene TRBV29-1; TRBD1 matches 7 bases. Germline CDR1 is SQVTM and CDR2 is ANQGSEA. Losses at the gene ends were 1 base for V and 3 bases for J; bases not matched to a gene: 5. This CDR3 is built from 14 residues. For the CDR3, the DNA is TGCAGCGTTGAAGCGACAGGGTGGGACTATGGCTACACCTTC. It specifies CSVEATGWDYGYTF.

The chain uses TRBV5-4 and TRBJ2-1, with 9 bases aligning to TRBD2. V lost 2 bases and J lost 6; bases outside the gene matches: 6. From germline, CDR1 is SGHNT and CDR2 YYREEE (reference sequence). There are 15 residues in the CDR3. This chain's CDR3 is CASSLDPLAGNEQFF. The CDR3 nucleotides read TGTGCCAGCAGCTTAGACCCACTAGCGGGCAATGAGCAGTTCTTC.

The rearrangement uses TRBV7-2 and TRBJ2-5, with 7 positions matching TRBD2. The germline gives CDR1 SGHTA, CDR2 FQGNSA. V shed 3 bases, J shed 4 bases, and the junction held 5 bases outside the gene matches. This CDR3 has 14 residues. CDR3 in DNA: TGTGCCAGCAGCTTCCTAGCGGTACGAGAGACCCAGTACTTC. This translates into CASSFLAVRETQYF.

The V and J genes are TRBV6-5 and TRBJ2-2, with D possibly TRBD2 on 6 matching bases. V lost 0 bases and J 7 bases, leaving 6 bases between the germline ends. The CDR3 extends over 13 amino acids. Germline CDR1 reads MNHEY; CDR2 reads SVGAGI. The CDR3 here is CASSYSGGGELFF. CDR3 bases: TGTGCCAGCAGTTACTCGGGAGGCGGGGAGCTGTTTTTT.